The next 2 T cell receptor beta chains were all read from a single sample in a study of T cell repertoires in cytomegalovirus infection. TCRdb processed the reads anew with MiXCR; each CDR3 protein has one entry. The sample lists around 490,000 distinct CDR3 sequences, 26% seen once, with over 10% in the top ten. The specimen sequenced was PBMCs. These receptors all stem from a human donor in good health (CMV status not recorded). Some clones in this sample may be carry-over from other donors' samples.

This clonotype was seen at least ten times. V gene TRBV7-2 combines with J gene TRBJ2-3; TRBD2 aligns across 12 bases. The CDR3 has 14 residues. V dropped 8 bases and J dropped 5; count of bases not matched to a gene: 5. The V gene's germline CDR1 is SGHTA and CDR2 FQGNSA. CDR3 region: CASGLAGTGDTQYF. Here the CDR3 DNA reads TGTGCCAGCGGACTAGCGGGGACAGGAGATACGCAGTATTTT.

V is TRBV10-2 and J is TRBJ2-3; D unclear. CDR3 length: 17 residues. Germline CDR1 is WSHSY and CDR2 is SAAADI. The V end was cut by 0 bases, the J end by 1 base, with 14 bases between. CDR3 DNA: TGCGCCAGCAGTGAGTCCGCTGCCCCGGGCGGCACAGATACGCAGTATTTT. Its protein product is CASSESAAPGGTDTQYF.